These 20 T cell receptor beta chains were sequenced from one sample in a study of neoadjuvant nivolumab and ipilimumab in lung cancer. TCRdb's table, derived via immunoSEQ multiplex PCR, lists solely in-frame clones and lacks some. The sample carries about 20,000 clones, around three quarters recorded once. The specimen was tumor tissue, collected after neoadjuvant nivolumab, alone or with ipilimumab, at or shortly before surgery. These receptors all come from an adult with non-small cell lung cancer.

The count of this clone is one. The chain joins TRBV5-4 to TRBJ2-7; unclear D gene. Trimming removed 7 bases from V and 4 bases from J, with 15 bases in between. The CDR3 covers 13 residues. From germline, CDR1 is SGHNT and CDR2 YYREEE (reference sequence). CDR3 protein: CASAYELRYEQYF. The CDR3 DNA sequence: TGTGCCAGCGCTTACGAACTTCGGTACGAGCAGTACTTC.

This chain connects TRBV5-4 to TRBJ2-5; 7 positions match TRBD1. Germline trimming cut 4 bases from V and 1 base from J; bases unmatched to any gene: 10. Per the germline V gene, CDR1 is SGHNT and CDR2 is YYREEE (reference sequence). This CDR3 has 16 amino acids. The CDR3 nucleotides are TGTGCCAGCAGCCCCGGGACAGCCCCCCTCCAAGAGACCCAGTACTTC. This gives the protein CASSPGTAPLQETQYF.

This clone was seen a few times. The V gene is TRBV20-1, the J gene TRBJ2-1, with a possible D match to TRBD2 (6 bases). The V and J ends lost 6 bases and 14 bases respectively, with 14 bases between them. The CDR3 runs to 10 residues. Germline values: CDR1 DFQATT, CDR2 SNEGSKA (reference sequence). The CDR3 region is CSAQRASEFF. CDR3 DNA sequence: TGCAGTGCCCAGAGAGCTAGCGAGTTCTTC.

CDR3 residues: CASSLELTSTDTQYF. The CDR3 DNA reads as TGTGCCAGCAGCTTAGAGCTAACTAGCACAGATACGCAGTATTTT. The chain combines TRBV7-8 with TRBJ2-3; D gene ambiguous. Germline-derived CDR1 and CDR2 are SGHVS and FQNEAQ. V was cut by 1 base and J by 0 bases, with 8 bases left in between. The CDR3 length is 15 residues.

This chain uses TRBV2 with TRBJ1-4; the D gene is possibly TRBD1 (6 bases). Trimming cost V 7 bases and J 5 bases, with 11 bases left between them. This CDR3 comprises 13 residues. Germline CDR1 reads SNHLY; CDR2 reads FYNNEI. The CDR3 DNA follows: TGTGCCAGCATGAGGGACACGAATGAAAAACTGTTTTTT. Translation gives CASMRDTNEKLFF.

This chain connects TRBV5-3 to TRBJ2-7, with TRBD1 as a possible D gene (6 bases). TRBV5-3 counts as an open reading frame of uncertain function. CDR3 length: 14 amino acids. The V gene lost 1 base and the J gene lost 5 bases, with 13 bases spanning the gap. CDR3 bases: TGTGCCAGAAGCTTGTCGAACAGGGTGAACGAGCAGTACTTC. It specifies CARSLSNRVNEQYF.

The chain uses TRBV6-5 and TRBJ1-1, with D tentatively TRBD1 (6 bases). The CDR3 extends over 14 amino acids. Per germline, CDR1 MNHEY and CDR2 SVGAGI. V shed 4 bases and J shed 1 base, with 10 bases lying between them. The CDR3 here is CASSLPGQNTEAFF. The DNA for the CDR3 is TGTGCCAGCAGTTTGCCGGGACAGAACACTGAAGCTTTCTTT.

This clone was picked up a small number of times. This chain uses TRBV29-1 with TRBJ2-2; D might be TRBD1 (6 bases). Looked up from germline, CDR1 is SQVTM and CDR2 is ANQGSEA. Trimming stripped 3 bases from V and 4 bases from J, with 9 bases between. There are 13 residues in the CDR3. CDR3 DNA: TGCAGCGTTGAGGCCAGGGGCACCGGGGAGCTGTTTTTT. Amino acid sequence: CSVEARGTGELFF.

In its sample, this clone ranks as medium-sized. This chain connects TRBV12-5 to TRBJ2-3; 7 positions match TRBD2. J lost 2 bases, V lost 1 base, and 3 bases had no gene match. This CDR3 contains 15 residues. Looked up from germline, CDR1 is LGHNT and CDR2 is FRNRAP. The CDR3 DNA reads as TGTGCTAGTGGTTTGGGACTAGCAGACACAGATACGCAGTATTTT. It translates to CASGLGLADTDTQYF.

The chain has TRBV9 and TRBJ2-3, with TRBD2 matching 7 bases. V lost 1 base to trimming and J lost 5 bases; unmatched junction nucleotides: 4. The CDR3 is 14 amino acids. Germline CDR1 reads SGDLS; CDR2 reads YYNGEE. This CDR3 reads CASSVTSVRDTQYF. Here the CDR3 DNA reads TGTGCCAGCAGCGTAACTAGCGTTCGAGATACGCAGTATTTT.

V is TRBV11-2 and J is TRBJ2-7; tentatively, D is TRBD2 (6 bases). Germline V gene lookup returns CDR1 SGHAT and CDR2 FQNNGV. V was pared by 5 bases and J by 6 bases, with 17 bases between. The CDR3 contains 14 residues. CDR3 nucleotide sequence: TGTGCCAGCAGCCATAGGGGCGGAGGGTTCGAGCAGTACTTC. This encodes CASSHRGGGFEQYF.

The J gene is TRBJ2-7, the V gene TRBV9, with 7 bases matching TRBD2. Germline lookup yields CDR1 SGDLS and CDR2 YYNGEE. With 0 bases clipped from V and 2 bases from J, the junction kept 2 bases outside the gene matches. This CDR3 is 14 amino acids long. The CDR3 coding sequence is TGTGCCAGCAGCGTAGAGGCGGGAGCCTACGAGCAGTACTTC. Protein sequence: CASSVEAGAYEQYF. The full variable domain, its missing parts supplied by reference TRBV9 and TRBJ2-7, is DSGVTQTPKHLITATGQRVTLRCSPRSGDLSVYWYQQSLDQGLQFLIQYYNGEERAKGNILERFSAQQFPDLHSELNLSSLELGDSALYFCASSVEAGAYEQYFGPGTRLTVT.

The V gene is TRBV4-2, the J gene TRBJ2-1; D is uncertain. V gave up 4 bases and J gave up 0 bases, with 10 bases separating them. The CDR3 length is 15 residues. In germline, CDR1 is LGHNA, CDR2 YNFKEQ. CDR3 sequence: CASSRARSSYNEQFF. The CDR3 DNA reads TGTGCCAGCAGCCGAGCCAGGAGCTCCTACAATGAGCAGTTCTTC.

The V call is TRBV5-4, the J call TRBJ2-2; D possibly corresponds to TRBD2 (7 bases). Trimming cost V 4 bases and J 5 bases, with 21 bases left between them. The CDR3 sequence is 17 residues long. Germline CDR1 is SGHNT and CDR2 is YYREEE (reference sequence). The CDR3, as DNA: TGTGCCAGCAGCGGACAGACTAGCCCAAGGGGGACCGGGGAGCTGTTTTTT. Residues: CASSGQTSPRGTGELFF.

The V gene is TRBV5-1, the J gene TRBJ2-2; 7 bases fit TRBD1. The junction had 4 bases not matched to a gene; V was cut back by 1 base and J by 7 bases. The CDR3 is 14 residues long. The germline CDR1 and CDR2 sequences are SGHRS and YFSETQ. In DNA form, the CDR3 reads TGCGCCAGCAGCTTGACAGGGGCGGACGGGGAGCTGTTTTTT. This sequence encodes CASSLTGADGELFF.

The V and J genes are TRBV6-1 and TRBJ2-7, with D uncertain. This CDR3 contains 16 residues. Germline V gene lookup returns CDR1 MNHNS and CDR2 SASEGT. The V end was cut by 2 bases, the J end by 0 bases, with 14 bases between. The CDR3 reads CASSEIRLPPSYEQYF. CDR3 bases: TGTGCCAGCAGTGAAATAAGATTACCCCCCTCCTACGAGCAGTACTTC.

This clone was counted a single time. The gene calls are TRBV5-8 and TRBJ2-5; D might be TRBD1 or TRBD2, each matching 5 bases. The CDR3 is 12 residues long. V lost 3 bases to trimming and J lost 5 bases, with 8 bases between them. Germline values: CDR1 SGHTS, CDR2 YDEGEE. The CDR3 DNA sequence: TGTGCCAGCAGCTGGGGGTGGGAGACCCAGTACTTC. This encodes CASSWGWETQYF.

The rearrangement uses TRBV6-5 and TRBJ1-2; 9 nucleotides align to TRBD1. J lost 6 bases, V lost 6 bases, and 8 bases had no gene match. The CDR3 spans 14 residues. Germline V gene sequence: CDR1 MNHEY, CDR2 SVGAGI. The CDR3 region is CASSKTRDRDGYTF. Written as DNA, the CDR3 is TGTGCCAGCAGCAAAACCCGGGACAGGGATGGCTACACCTTC.

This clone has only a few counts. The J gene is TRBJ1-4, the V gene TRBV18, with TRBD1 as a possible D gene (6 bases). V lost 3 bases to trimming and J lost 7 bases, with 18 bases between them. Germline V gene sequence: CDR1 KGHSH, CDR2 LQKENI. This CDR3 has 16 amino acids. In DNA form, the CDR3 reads TGTGCCAGCTCACCTATTTCAGGGGTCGTCCGTGAAAAACTGTTTTTT. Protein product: CASSPISGVVREKLFF.

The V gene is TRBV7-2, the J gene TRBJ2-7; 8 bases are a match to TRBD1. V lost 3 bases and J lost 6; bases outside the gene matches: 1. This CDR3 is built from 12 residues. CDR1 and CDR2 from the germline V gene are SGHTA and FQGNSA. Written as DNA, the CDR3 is TGTGCCAGCAGCTTGACAGGGGTCGAGCAGTACTTC. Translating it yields CASSLTGVEQYF.